These T cell receptor beta chains were read from a single sample in a study of CD4 T cells in relation to SARS-CoV-2 and coronaviruses. The table came from immunoSEQ multiplex PCR; TCRdb's copy has only in-frame clones and leaves some out. Of 20,000 or so clones in the sample, more than 70% were seen once. For these TCRs, the target antigens are not known. Sequencing was carried out using CD4+ T cells from PBMCs, cultured in vitro. These receptors originate from a human donor in good health. The conserved cysteine and the conserved F or W are not part of the CDR3 here. The size entry is marked missing in some rows and otherwise reads once, few, many or a size class.

j_gene: TRBJ1-6; abundance: few; v_gene: TRBV4-1; CDR3aa: ASSIGGRNSPLH
j_gene: TRBJ1-6; abundance: -; v_gene: TRBV6-5; CDR3aa: ASSSGAVDNSPLH
j_gene: TRBJ1-4; abundance: -; v_gene: TRBV9; CDR3aa: ASSPRSAGHNEKLF
j_gene: TRBJ2-1; abundance: few; v_gene: TRBV23-1; CDR3aa: ASSPIHGEQF
j_gene: TRBJ2-7; abundance: -; v_gene: TRBV5-1; CDR3aa: ASSLTSTEQY
j_gene: TRBJ2-7; abundance: -; v_gene: TRBV12-3/TRBV12-4; CDR3aa: ASSLQGYEQY
j_gene: TRBJ1-2; abundance: -; v_gene: TRBV19; CDR3aa: ASSAGTANYGYT
j_gene: TRBJ1-5; abundance: -; v_gene: TRBV10-3; CDR3aa: AISDEGNSNQPQH
j_gene: TRBJ1-2; abundance: -; v_gene: TRBV19; CDR3aa: ASSPGQGYGYT
j_gene: TRBJ1-5; abundance: -; v_gene: TRBV30; CDR3aa: AWSWGSNQPQH
j_gene: TRBJ2-3; abundance: -; v_gene: TRBV13; CDR3aa: ASSLGDRDTDTQY
j_gene: TRBJ1-6; abundance: -; v_gene: TRBV20-1; CDR3aa: SASSGPHLSYNSPLH
j_gene: TRBJ2-1; abundance: -; v_gene: TRBV19; CDR3aa: ASSKEGGWGEQF
j_gene: TRBJ2-1; abundance: -; v_gene: TRBV27; CDR3aa: ASSFAGRPRVNEQF
j_gene: TRBJ2-7; abundance: -; v_gene: TRBV5-1; CDR3aa: ASSLAPGWSERIYEQY
j_gene: TRBJ2-1; abundance: -; v_gene: TRBV4-2; CDR3aa: ASSQGPRGGGGIYNEQF
j_gene: TRBJ2-4; abundance: -; v_gene: TRBV11-2; CDR3aa: ASSFMVGLAKNIQY
j_gene: TRBJ2-3; abundance: -; v_gene: TRBV3-1/TRBV3-2; CDR3aa: ASSHEGGWGRDTQY
j_gene: TRBJ1-2; abundance: -; v_gene: TRBV15; CDR3aa: ATSRGLTGGLFAT
j_gene: TRBJ2-5; abundance: -; v_gene: TRBV27; CDR3aa: ASSYQAGGPETQY
j_gene: TRBJ2-7; abundance: -; v_gene: TRBV5-1; CDR3aa: ASSPEVGGWYEQY
j_gene: TRBJ1-6; abundance: -; v_gene: TRBV9; CDR3aa: ASSVGGTGGSPLH
j_gene: TRBJ1-2; abundance: -; v_gene: TRBV4-1; CDR3aa: ASSLHGQGFNGYT
j_gene: TRBJ2-1; abundance: -; v_gene: TRBV5-4; CDR3aa: ASSSEGQSTEQF
j_gene: TRBJ2-3; abundance: few; v_gene: TRBV11-2; CDR3aa: ASSTGSRGRADTQY
j_gene: TRBJ1-2; abundance: few; v_gene: TRBV14; CDR3aa: ASSPLGGPSSYT
j_gene: TRBJ1-6; abundance: few; v_gene: TRBV18; CDR3aa: ASSTGDSPLH
j_gene: TRBJ1-2; abundance: once; v_gene: TRBV18; CDR3aa: ASSRQPTDIAPYGYT
j_gene: TRBJ2-1; abundance: -; v_gene: TRBV11-3; CDR3aa: ASSLNGATNEQF
j_gene: TRBJ2-2; abundance: -; v_gene: TRBV19; CDR3aa: ASSRGLAGSALDTGELF
j_gene: TRBJ2-7; abundance: -; v_gene: TRBV7-8; CDR3aa: ASSLRLGSYEQY
j_gene: TRBJ2-5; abundance: -; v_gene: TRBV15; CDR3aa: ATSRTTGTGDSQETQY
j_gene: TRBJ2-5; abundance: once; v_gene: TRBV7-9; CDR3aa: ASSQSQQSETQY
j_gene: TRBJ2-7; abundance: -; v_gene: TRBV19; CDR3aa: ASSTFGMEPGAKSSYEQY
j_gene: TRBJ2-5; abundance: once; v_gene: TRBV6-5; CDR3aa: ASMGHRGTETQY
j_gene: TRBJ1-1; abundance: -; v_gene: TRBV6-5; CDR3aa: ASFKGDLITEAF